One sample yielded the 5 T cell receptor beta chains listed below, sequenced in a study of blood T cell repertoires in COVID-19. Method: immunoSEQ multiplex PCR; TCRdb's copy keeps in-frame clones and lacks some. Altogether a few hundred thousand clones are present, approximately 86% being singletons, with the ten largest covering 4.5% to 5.5%. The sequenced sample was PBMCs or T cells enriched from blood (not recorded which). Receptor source: a woman between 25 and 40 years old who had been exposed to COVID-19.

The chain combines TRBV7-9 with TRBJ2-3; D is unclear. The V and J ends lost 5 bases and 0 bases respectively, with 12 bases between them. The CDR3 covers 15 residues. In germline, CDR1 is SEHNR, CDR2 FQNEAQ (reference sequence). The CDR3 loop is CASSPGLSSTDTQYF. In DNA form, the CDR3 reads TGTGCCAGCAGCCCGGGTCTCTCCAGCACAGATACGCAGTATTTT.

The chain links TRBV10-3 to TRBJ2-7; perhaps TRBD1 as D (5 bases). V lost 6 bases to trimming and J lost 3 bases, with 9 bases between them. The CDR3 totals 12 residues. The germline CDR1 and CDR2 sequences are ENHRY and SYGVKD. CDR3 amino acids: CAISQGLYEQYF. The CDR3 nucleotides read TGTGCCATCAGCCAGGGCCTCTACGAGCAGTACTTC.

This chain connects TRBV9 to TRBJ2-3; D remains ambiguous. The CDR3 sequence is 15 residues long. V shed 2 bases and J shed 6 bases, with 16 bases lying between them. Germline V CDR1 and CDR2: SGDLS, YYNGEE. CDR3 residues: CASSVAGYFGDTQYF. The CDR3 nucleotides are TGTGCCAGCAGCGTCGCCGGGTATTTCGGGGATACGCAGTATTTT.

The CDR3 nucleotides are TGTGCCATCAGTACAGGGACAGCAGCTAACTATGGCTACACCTTC. This translates into CAISTGTAANYGYTF. The chain couples TRBV10-3 to TRBJ1-2; the match to TRBD1 covers 7 bases. Looked up from germline, CDR1 is ENHRY and CDR2 is SYGVKD. The CDR3 sequence is 15 residues long. Trimming at V came to 5 bases and at J to 0 bases, leaving 6 bases not matched to a gene.

The sample holds a few counts of this clone. This chain links TRBV7-8 with TRBJ2-7; D perhaps matches TRBD1 (7 bases). Looked up from germline, CDR1 is SGHVS and CDR2 is FQNEAQ. V dropped 4 bases and J dropped 1 base, with 17 bases sitting between them. The CDR3 runs 16 residues. This CDR3 reads CASSSDRYGGSYEQYF. The CDR3 DNA sequence: TGTGCCAGCAGCTCGGACAGGTATGGGGGGTCCTACGAGCAGTACTTC.